This TCR beta chain comes out of a study of shared clonotypes between healthy human individuals. As concerns this clone: The antigen remains unidentified.

Germline V gene sequence: CDR1 MRHNA, CDR2 SNTAGT. Trimming shortened V by 3 bases and J by 5 bases, and 19 bases separated the two germline ends. The CDR3 has 16 amino acids. Repertoires were generated with immunoSEQ multiplex PCR, while TCRdb's copy carries only in-frame clones and drops some. Of hundreds of thousands of clones in the sample, around 78% were seen once. General study findings and limits: Against clonotypes common to all four donors, non-shared ones had lower generation probabilities.

The sample consisted of memory CD4+ T cells sorted from blood. This sample's subset: CD45RA-negative fraction. The rearrangement uses TRBV6-4 and TRBJ1-2; possibly TRBD1 for D (6 bases). This TCR was recovered from a woman between 25 and 40 years old in good health. CDR3 residues: CASSETGTHSKYGYTF. The CDR3 nucleotides are TGTGCCAGCAGTGAGACCGGGACACACAGCAAGTATGGCTACACCTTC.